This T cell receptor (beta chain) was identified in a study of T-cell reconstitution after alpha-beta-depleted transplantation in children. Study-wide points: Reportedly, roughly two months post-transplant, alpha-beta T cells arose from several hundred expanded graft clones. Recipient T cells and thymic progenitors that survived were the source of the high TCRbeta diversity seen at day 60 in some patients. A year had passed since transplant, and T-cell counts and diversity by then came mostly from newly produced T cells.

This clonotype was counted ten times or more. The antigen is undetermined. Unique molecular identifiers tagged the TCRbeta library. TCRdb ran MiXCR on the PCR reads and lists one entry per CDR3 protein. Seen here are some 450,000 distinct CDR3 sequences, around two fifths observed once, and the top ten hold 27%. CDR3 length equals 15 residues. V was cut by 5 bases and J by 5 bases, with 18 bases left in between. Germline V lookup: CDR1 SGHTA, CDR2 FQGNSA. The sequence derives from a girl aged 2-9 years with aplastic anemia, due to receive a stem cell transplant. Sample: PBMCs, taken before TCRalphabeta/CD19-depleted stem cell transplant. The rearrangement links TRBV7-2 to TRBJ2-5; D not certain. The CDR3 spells CASSPGQLRRETQYF. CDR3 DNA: TGTGCCAGCAGCCCTGGGCAGCTTCGTCGGGAGACCCAGTACTTC.